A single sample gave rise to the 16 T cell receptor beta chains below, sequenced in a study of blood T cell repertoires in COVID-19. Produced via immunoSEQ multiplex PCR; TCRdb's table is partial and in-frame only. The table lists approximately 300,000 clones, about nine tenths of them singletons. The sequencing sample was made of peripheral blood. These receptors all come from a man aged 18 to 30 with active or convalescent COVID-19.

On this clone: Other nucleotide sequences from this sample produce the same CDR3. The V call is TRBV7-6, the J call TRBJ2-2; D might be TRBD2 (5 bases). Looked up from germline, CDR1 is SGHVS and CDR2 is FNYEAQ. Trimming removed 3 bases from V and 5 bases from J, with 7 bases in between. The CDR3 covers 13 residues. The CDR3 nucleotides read TGTGCCAGCAGCTTCGGGGTTACCGGGGAGCTGTTTTTT. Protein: CASSFGVTGELFF. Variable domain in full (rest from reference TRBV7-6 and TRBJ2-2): GAGVSQSPRYKVTKRGQDVALRCDPISGHVSLYWYRQALGQGPEFLTYFNYEAQQDKSGLPNDRFSAERPEGSISTLTIQRTEQRDSAMYRCASSFGVTGELFFGEGSRLTVL.

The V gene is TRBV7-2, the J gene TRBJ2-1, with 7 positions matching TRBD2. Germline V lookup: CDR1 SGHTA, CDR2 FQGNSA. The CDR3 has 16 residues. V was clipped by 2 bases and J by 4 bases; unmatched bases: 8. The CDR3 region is CASSLLASGLYNEQFF. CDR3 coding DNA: TGTGCCAGCAGCTTACTGGCTAGCGGTCTTTACAATGAGCAGTTCTTC.

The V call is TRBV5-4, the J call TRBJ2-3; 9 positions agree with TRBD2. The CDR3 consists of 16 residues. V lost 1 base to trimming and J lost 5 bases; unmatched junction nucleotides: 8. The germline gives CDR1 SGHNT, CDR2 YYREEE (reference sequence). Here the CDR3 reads CASSLSFVAGEDTQYF. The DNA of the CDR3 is TGTGCCAGCAGCTTGTCCTTTGTAGCGGGGGAAGATACGCAGTATTTT.

In nucleotides, the CDR3 is TGTGCCATCAGTCCGACAGGGTCGGGTGGCTACACCTTC. Residues: CAISPTGSGGYTF. The chain has TRBV10-3 and TRBJ1-2; 7 bases are a match to TRBD1. V gave up 5 bases and J gave up 7 bases; unmatched junction bases: 7. This CDR3 contains 13 residues. The germline CDR1 and CDR2 sequences are ENHRY and SYGVKD.

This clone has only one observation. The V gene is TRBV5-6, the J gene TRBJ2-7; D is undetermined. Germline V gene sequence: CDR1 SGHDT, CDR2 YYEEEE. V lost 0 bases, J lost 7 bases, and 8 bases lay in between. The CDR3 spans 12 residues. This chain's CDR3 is CASSLEFREQYF. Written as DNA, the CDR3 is TGTGCCAGCAGCTTGGAGTTCCGGGAGCAGTACTTC.

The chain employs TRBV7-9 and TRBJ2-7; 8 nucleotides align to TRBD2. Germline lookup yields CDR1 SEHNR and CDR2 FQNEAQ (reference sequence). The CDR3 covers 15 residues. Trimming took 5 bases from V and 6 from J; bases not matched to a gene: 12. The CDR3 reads CASSHGTRTRGEQYF. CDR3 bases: TGTGCCAGCAGCCACGGGACTAGGACACGGGGCGAGCAGTACTTC.

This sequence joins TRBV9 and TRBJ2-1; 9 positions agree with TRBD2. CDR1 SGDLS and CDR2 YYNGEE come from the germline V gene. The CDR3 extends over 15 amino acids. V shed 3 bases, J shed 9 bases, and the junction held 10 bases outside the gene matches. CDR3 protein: CASSDVLAGSGEQFF. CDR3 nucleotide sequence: TGTGCCAGCAGCGACGTCCTAGCGGGGTCGGGTGAGCAGTTCTTC. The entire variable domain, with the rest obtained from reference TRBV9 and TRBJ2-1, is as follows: DSGVTQTPKHLITATGQRVTLRCSPRSGDLSVYWYQQSLDQGLQFLIQYYNGEERAKGNILERFSAQQFPDLHSELNLSSLELGDSALYFCASSDVLAGSGEQFFGPGTRLTVL.

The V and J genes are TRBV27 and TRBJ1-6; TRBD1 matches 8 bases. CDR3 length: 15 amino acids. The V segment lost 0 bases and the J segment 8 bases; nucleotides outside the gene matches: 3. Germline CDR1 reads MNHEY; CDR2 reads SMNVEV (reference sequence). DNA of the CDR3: TGTGCCAGCAGTTTATCAGGACAGGGTTATTCACCCCTCCACTTT. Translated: CASSLSGQGYSPLHF.

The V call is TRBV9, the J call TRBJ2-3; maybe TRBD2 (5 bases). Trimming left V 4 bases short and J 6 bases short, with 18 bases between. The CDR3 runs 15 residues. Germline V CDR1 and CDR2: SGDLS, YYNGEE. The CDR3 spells CASSPRHSRGDTQYF. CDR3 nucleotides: TGTGCCAGCAGCCCGAGACATTCCCGAGGGGATACGCAGTATTTT. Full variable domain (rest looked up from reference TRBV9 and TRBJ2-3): DSGVTQTPKHLITATGQRVTLRCSPRSGDLSVYWYQQSLDQGLQFLIQYYNGEERAKGNILERFSAQQFPDLHSELNLSSLELGDSALYFCASSPRHSRGDTQYFGPGTRLTVL.

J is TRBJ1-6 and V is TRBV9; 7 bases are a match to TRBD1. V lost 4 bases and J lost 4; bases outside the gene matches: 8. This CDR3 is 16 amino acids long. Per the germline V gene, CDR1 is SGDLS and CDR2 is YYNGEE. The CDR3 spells CASSPQGGSYNSPLHF. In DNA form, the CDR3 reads TGTGCCAGCAGCCCCCAGGGGGGCAGTTATAATTCACCCCTCCACTTT.

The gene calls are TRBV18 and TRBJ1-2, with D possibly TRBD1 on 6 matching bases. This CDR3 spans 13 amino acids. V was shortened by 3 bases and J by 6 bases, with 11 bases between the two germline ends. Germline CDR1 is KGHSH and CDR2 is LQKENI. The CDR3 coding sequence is TGTGCCAGCTCACCTAATACAGGGAATGGCTACACCTTC. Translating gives CASSPNTGNGYTF.

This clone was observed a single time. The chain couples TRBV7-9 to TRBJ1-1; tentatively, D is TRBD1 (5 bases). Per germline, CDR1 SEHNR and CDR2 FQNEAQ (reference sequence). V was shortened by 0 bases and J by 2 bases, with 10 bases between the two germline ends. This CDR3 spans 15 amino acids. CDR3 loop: CASSLAQGRNTEAFF. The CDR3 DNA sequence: TGTGCCAGCAGCTTAGCGCAGGGCCGAAACACTGAAGCTTTCTTT.

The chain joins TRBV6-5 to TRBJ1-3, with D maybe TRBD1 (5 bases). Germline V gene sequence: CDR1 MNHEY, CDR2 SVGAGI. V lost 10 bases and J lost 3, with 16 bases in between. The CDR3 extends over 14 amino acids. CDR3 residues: CATLTGRYGNTIYF. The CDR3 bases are TGTGCCACCCTAACAGGACGTTATGGAAACACCATATATTTT.

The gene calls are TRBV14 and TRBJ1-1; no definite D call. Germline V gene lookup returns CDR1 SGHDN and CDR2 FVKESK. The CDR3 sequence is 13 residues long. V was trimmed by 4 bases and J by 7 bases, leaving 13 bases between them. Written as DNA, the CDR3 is TGTGCCAGCAGCCCTGAGCGTAGGCGTGAAGCTTTCTTT. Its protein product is CASSPERRREAFF.

The chain's CDR3 is CSGHQGGTEAFF. CDR3 nucleotides: TGCAGCGGTCACCAGGGGGGCACTGAAGCTTTCTTT. This chain joins TRBV29-1 and TRBJ1-1; 7 bases fit TRBD1. V was clipped by 7 bases and J by 4 bases; unmatched bases: 6. CDR3 length equals 12 residues. CDR1 and CDR2 from the germline V gene are SQVTM and ANQGSEA.

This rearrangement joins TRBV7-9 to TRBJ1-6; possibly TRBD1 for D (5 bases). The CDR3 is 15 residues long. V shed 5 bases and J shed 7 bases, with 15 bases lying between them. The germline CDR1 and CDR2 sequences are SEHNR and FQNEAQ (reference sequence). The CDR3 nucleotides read TGTGCCAGCAGCCCCGATGGTGGGGGGAATTCACCCCTCCACTTT. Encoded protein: CASSPDGGGNSPLHF.